These T cell receptor beta chains were read from a single sample in a study of CD8 T cells in Susac syndrome. MiXCR, applied by TCRdb to the immunoSEQ multiplex PCR reads, yields one record per CDR3 protein. The data show 80,000 or so distinct CDR3 sequences, about 96% seen once. The specimen sequenced was CD8+ T cells from PBMCs. The origin of the receptors is a human donor with Susac syndrome. Both conserved end residues are part of each CDR3. The order of the fields is CDR3 length, D gene, V gene, J gene, clone size, CDR3 DNA, CDR3 protein. The D gene is left open where the match is weak. The size entry is marked missing in some rows and otherwise reads once, few, many or a size class.

16	-	TRBV29-1	TRBJ1-5	-	TGCAGCGTTGAAGACCTGGCCACGTGGGTTCCTCAGCCCCAGCATTTT	CSVEDLATWVPQPQHF
9	-	TRBV7-9	TRBJ2-2	-	TGTGCCCCCGGAGGGGAGCTGTTTTTT	CAPGGELFF
12	TRBD1	TRBV2	TRBJ2-7	-	TGTGCCACCGGGACAGGGAGCAACGAGCAGTACTTC	CATGTGSNEQYF
13	-	TRBV6-6	TRBJ1-1	-	TGTGCCAGCAGTTCAAGCTGGGACACTGAAGCTTTCTTT	CASSSSWDTEAFF
14	-	TRBV12-3/TRBV12-4	TRBJ2-7	-	TGTGCCAGCACCCGAGGCCCGTTCTCCTACGAGCAGTACTTC	CASTRGPFSYEQYF
11	-	TRBV27	TRBJ2-7	few	TGTGCCAGCAGTTCGACAGGAGAGCAGTACTTC	CASSSTGEQYF
15	TRBD2	TRBV29-1	TRBJ2-1	-	TGCAGCGTTGATGGGCTAGCGGGAGAGGGCAATGAGCAGTTCTTC	CSVDGLAGEGNEQFF
15	TRBD2	TRBV9	TRBJ2-1	-	TGTGCCAGCAGAGATACTAGCGGGGAATACAATGAGCAGTTCTTC	CASRDTSGEYNEQFF
16	TRBD1	TRBV5-1	TRBJ1-2	-	TGCGCCAGCAGCCGGAGCAGTACGGGACAGGGGTATGGCTACACCTTC	CASSRSSTGQGYGYTF
12	TRBD1	TRBV20-1	TRBJ1-1	once	TGCAGTGCTTCGACAGGGGGCACTGAAGCTTTCTTT	CSASTGGTEAFF
14	TRBD1	TRBV20-1	TRBJ2-2	-	TGCAGTGCTAGGGACAGGGGGCGGACCGGGGAGCTGTTTTTT	CSARDRGRTGELFF
14	-	TRBV5-6	TRBJ1-2	-	TGTGCCAGCAGCCTGGGGGTCGGGGGCTATGGCTACACCTTC	CASSLGVGGYGYTF
11	-	TRBV9	TRBJ1-2	-	TGTGCCAGCAGCCTCAGGGGAGGCTACACCTTC	CASSLRGGYTF
15	-	TRBV12-3/TRBV12-4	TRBJ2-3	-	TGTGCCAGCAGTTTAAGAACAGGGAGGCGAGATACGCAGTATTTT	CASSLRTGRRDTQYF
16	TRBD2	TRBV27	TRBJ2-7	-	TGTGCCAGCAGAACCTCCGGACTAGCGGGCATCTACGAGCAGTACTTC	CASRTSGLAGIYEQYF